This T cell receptor (beta chain) was observed in a study of OX40 agonist ivuxolimab in advanced cancers. Germline values: CDR1 GTSNPN, CDR2 SVGIG (reference sequence). V was clipped by 2 bases and J by 6 bases, with 10 bases between them. The CDR3 spans 13 residues. Method: immunoSEQ multiplex PCR; TCRdb's copy keeps in-frame clones and lacks some. The sample holds 60,000 or so clones, less than 85% seen once. The sequence derives from an adult with an advanced solid tumor such as melanoma, head and neck, liver or kidney cancer. The rearrangement joins TRBV30 to TRBJ2-2; D unresolved. This sample comprised CD4+ or CD8+ T cells sorted from blood, obtained in a trial of the OX40 agonist ivuxolimab. The CDR3 DNA reads as TGTGCCTGGAGTTTGGGATATCCCGGGGAGCTGTTTTTT. This codes for CAWSLGYPGELFF.